This passage covers 27 T cell receptor beta chains from one sample sequenced in a study of cytomegalovirus exposure and HLA in healthy donors. It was with 60 Vbeta and 13 Jbeta primers that the PCR ran. Sequencing used immunoSEQ multiplex PCR; TCRdb keeps in-frame clones, though not all of them. The sample contains around 80,000 clones, over 70% of which appear only once. The sample consisted of PBMCs. These receptor sequences come from a man aged 35-49 years in good health and CMV-seropositive.

The genes are TRBV28 and TRBJ2-1, with a weak D call TRBD1 (8 bases). This CDR3 region has 14 residues. V gave up 7 bases and J gave up 6 bases, with 16 bases separating them. Germline V gene lookup returns CDR1 MDHEN and CDR2 SYDVKM. The CDR3 nucleotides read TGTGCCAGCACACCCGGGGGGACAGGCAATGAGCAGTTCTTC. It is translated as CASTPGGTGNEQFF. Drawing the rest from reference TRBV28 and TRBJ2-1, the complete variable domain is DVKVTQSSRYLVKRTGEKVFLECVQDMDHENMFWYRQDPGLGLRLIYFSYDVKMKEKGDIPEGYSVSREKKERFSLILESASTNQTSMYLCASTPGGTGNEQFFGPGTRLTVL.

This chain links TRBV2 with TRBJ2-3; the D gene is possibly TRBD2 (7 bases). The CDR3 loop spans 15 amino acids. V was trimmed by 7 bases and J by 5 bases, leaving 19 bases between them. Germline CDR1 and CDR2: SNHLY and FYNNEI. The CDR3 sequence is CASNTGQGGGDTQYF. The CDR3 DNA sequence: TGTGCCAGCAATACAGGCCAAGGGGGGGGAGATACGCAGTATTTT.

The gene calls are TRBV6-6 and TRBJ1-1; perhaps TRBD1 as D (5 bases). The V end lost 5 bases, the J end lost 3 bases, and 16 bases lay between the germline ends. The CDR3 is 15 residues long. Germline V gives CDR1 MNHNY, CDR2 SVGAGI (reference sequence). CDR3 sequence (DNA): TGTGCCAGCAGTAAGACTCAGGGTTATGACACTGAAGCTTTCTTT. Translating it yields CASSKTQGYDTEAFF.

This clone was recorded a few times. This sequence joins TRBV4-2 and TRBJ1-3; D unresolved. The CDR3 is made up of 14 amino acids. The V end lost 5 bases, the J end lost 4 bases, and 12 bases lay between the germline ends. Germline assignment: CDR1 LGHNA and CDR2 YNFKEQ. The CDR3 DNA follows: TGTGCCAGCAGCTCTAGTATTGGGGGAAACACCATATATTTT. Its translation: CASSSSIGGNTIYF.

In this sample, this clone turned up a few times. V and J are TRBV19 and TRBJ2-1, with 13 nucleotides matching TRBD2. J gave up 9 bases and V 6 bases, and 2 bases lay outside the gene matches. Germline loops: CDR1 LNHDA, CDR2 SQIVND (reference sequence). The CDR3 length is 13 residues. The CDR3: CASSTSGGGEQFF. The CDR3 bases are TGTGCCAGTAGCACTAGCGGGGGGGGTGAGCAGTTCTTC.

V gene TRBV19 combines with J gene TRBJ2-1, with 8 nucleotides matching TRBD1. CDR3 length: 15 residues. The germline V gene has CDR1 LNHDA and CDR2 SQIVND (reference sequence). The trim removed 3 bases at V and 2 bases at J, leaving 3 bases unmatched. The CDR3 region is CASSMTGETYNEQFF. The DNA of the CDR3 is TGTGCCAGTAGTATGACAGGGGAAACCTACAATGAGCAGTTCTTC.

In this sample, this clone turned up a few times. The V and J genes are TRBV5-1 and TRBJ2-2, with 10 bases aligning to TRBD2. The V gene's germline CDR1 is SGHRS and CDR2 YFSETQ. V trimming: 4 bases; J trimming: 2 bases; junction bases outside the gene matches: 5. The CDR3 runs to 16 residues. The CDR3 bases are TGCGCCAGCAGCGCTAGCGGGGGCCCAAACACCGGGGAGCTGTTTTTT. Translating gives CASSASGGPNTGELFF.

This clone was observed a single time. The genes are TRBV30 and TRBJ2-2; the D is unclear. Per germline, CDR1 GTSNPN and CDR2 SVGIG (reference sequence). This CDR3 is built from 13 residues. Deletions cut 4 bases from V and 6 bases from J, with 12 bases between. The CDR3 loop is CAWNFGSPGELFF. CDR3 DNA sequence: TGTGCCTGGAATTTCGGGTCCCCCGGGGAGCTGTTTTTT.

Concerning this clone itself: The sample carries other DNA sequences with the same CDR3. The gene calls are TRBV7-3 and TRBJ1-1; tentative D call: TRBD1 (6 bases). Germline values: CDR1 SGHTA, CDR2 FQGTGA. The CDR3 length is 17 residues. Trimming stripped 5 bases from V and 5 bases from J, with 24 bases between. The CDR3 is CASSPRVGRQAPTEAFF. CDR3 in DNA: TGTGCCAGCAGCCCCAGGGTGGGCAGACAGGCACCGACTGAAGCTTTCTTT. The full variable domain, completed using reference TRBV7-3 and TRBJ1-1, is GAGVSQTPSNKVTEKGKYVELRCDPISGHTALYWYRQSLGQGPEFLIYFQGTGAADDSGLPNDRFFAVRPEGSVSTLKIQRTERGDSAVYLCASSPRVGRQAPTEAFFGQGTRLTVV.

This clone occurred a few times. The chain joins TRBV4-2 to TRBJ2-5, with TRBD2 matching 9 bases. This CDR3 contains 14 residues. Germline V lookup: CDR1 LGHNA, CDR2 YNFKEQ. V gave up 6 bases and J gave up 5 bases; unmatched junction bases: 7. CDR3 residues: CASSGAGGRETQYF. In nucleotides, the CDR3 is TGTGCCAGCAGTGGTGCGGGGGGGAGGGAGACCCAGTACTTC.

This clone has just a few counts. The V and J genes are TRBV2 and TRBJ1-1; TRBD1 might be the D (6 bases). The V end lost 7 bases, the J end lost 1 base, and 13 bases lay between the germline ends. The CDR3 contains 14 residues. Germline loops: CDR1 SNHLY, CDR2 FYNNEI. This CDR3 is CASKSLGQNTEAFF. CDR3 in DNA: TGTGCCAGCAAATCGTTGGGACAGAACACTGAAGCTTTCTTT.

The chain carries TRBV6-1 and TRBJ2-3; tentative D call: TRBD2 (5 bases). Trimming stripped 7 bases from V and 2 bases from J, with 10 bases between. The CDR3 runs to 13 residues. The germline V gene has CDR1 MNHNS and CDR2 SASEGT. The CDR3 loop reads CASTRTDTDTQYF. The CDR3 nucleotides are TGTGCCAGCACACGGACTGACACAGATACGCAGTATTTT.

V is TRBV11-3 and J is TRBJ2-5, with 7 bases that match TRBD1. Trimming took 5 bases from V and 1 from J; bases not matched to a gene: 4. The length of the CDR3 is 14 residues. The V gene's germline CDR1 is SGHNT and CDR2 YENEEA. CDR3 sequence (DNA): TGTGCCAGCAGCCGCCGGGACAGCCAAGAGACCCAGTACTTC. The encoded protein is CASSRRDSQETQYF.

The chain is built from TRBV27 and TRBJ2-7, with 9 bases that match TRBD1. J was trimmed by 7 bases and V by 5 bases; bases with no gene match: 24. The CDR3 spans 19 residues. In germline, CDR1 is MNHEY, CDR2 SMNVEV (reference sequence). CDR3 protein: CASSARTGAPRSWSGEQYF. The CDR3 DNA follows: TGTGCCAGCAGTGCGCGGACAGGGGCCCCGAGGTCGTGGTCGGGGGAGCAGTACTTC.

The rearrangement links TRBV6-1 to TRBJ2-7; tentatively, D is TRBD1 (6 bases). With 5 bases removed from V and 6 bases from J, the gap between germline ends came to 17 bases. The CDR3 loop spans 14 amino acids. The V gene's germline CDR1 is MNHNS and CDR2 SASEGT. CDR3 sequence reads: CASSSDSRVGEQYF. The CDR3 DNA is TGTGCCAGCAGTTCGGACAGTCGGGTAGGCGAGCAGTACTTC.

The V call is TRBV7-7, the J call TRBJ2-2, with D possibly matching TRBD2 (6 bases). The V end was cut by 5 bases, the J end by 5 bases, with 18 bases between. The CDR3 consists of 16 residues. Looked up from germline, CDR1 is SSHAT and CDR2 is FNYEAQ (reference sequence). The CDR3 DNA sequence: TGTGCCAGCAGCCGGGGGATAGCTCTGGAAACCGGGGAGCTGTTTTTT. It encodes CASSRGIALETGELFF.

This chain connects TRBV5-4 to TRBJ2-3, with 7 nucleotides matching TRBD2. The germline V gene has CDR1 SGHNT and CDR2 YYREEE (reference sequence). Trimming at V came to 1 base and at J to 5 bases, leaving 10 bases not matched to a gene. The CDR3 extends over 16 amino acids. CDR3 DNA sequence: TGTGCCAGCAGCTTGCCTCCTAGCGGCGGAGGAGATACGCAGTATTTT. It is translated as CASSLPPSGGGDTQYF. The full variable domain, its missing parts supplied by reference TRBV5-4 and TRBJ2-3, is ETGVTQSPTHLIKTRGQQVTLRCSSQSGHNTVSWYQQALGQGPQFIFQYYREEENGRGNFPPRFSGLQFPNYSSELNVNALELDDSALYLCASSLPPSGGGDTQYFGPGTRLTVL.

Concerning this clone itself: Other DNA sequences in the same sample also yield this CDR3. The V call is TRBV18, the J call TRBJ1-5, with D perhaps TRBD1 (6 bases). Trimming removed 6 bases at V and 4 bases at J, with 10 bases between. CDR1 and CDR2 (germline): KGHSH, LQKENI. This CDR3 comprises 13 residues. CDR3 protein: CASSPGQNQPQHF. DNA for the CDR3: TGTGCCAGCTCGCCCGGACAGAATCAGCCCCAGCATTTT.

The CDR3 DNA follows: TGTGCCAGCAGTCCCTTCAGGGGAAAACTGTTTTTT. The encoded protein is CASSPFRGKLFF. This sequence joins TRBV28 and TRBJ1-4, with D maybe TRBD1 (6 bases). This CDR3 is 12 amino acids long. V lost 5 bases, J lost 10 bases, and 11 bases lay in between. Germline V lookup: CDR1 MDHEN, CDR2 SYDVKM.

The chain has TRBV29-1 and TRBJ1-1, with D possibly TRBD1 on 5 matching bases. V lost 3 bases and J 5 bases, leaving 7 bases between the germline ends. The CDR3 covers 11 residues. Germline CDR1 reads SQVTM; CDR2 reads ANQGSEA. The CDR3 region is CSVEGGTEAFF. The CDR3 nucleotides are TGCAGCGTTGAGGGGGGGACTGAAGCTTTCTTT.

This clone appeared once. CDR3 sequence (DNA): TGTGCCAGCAGTGAAGGTGATAGCTGGGAGACCCAGTACTTC. Translating it yields CASSEGDSWETQYF. The gene calls are TRBV6-1 and TRBJ2-5; D gene ambiguous. The CDR3 spans 14 residues. Trimming left V 1 base short and J 5 bases short, with 11 bases between. Per the germline V gene, CDR1 is MNHNS and CDR2 is SASEGT.

This clone showed up just once. The CDR3 sequence is CASSPGGRENSPLHF. The CDR3 coding sequence is TGTGCCAGCTCCCCAGGCGGGAGGGAGAATTCACCCCTCCACTTT. V usage is TRBV18 and J usage is TRBJ1-6; no definite D call. Germline CDR1 and CDR2: KGHSH and LQKENI. The CDR3 has 15 residues. Trimming shortened V by 6 bases and J by 7 bases, and 16 bases separated the two germline ends.

This chain links TRBV19 with TRBJ2-5, with no clear D. Trimming left V 7 bases short and J 5 bases short, with 20 bases between. Germline V lookup: CDR1 LNHDA, CDR2 SQIVND (reference sequence). This CDR3 contains 15 residues. The CDR3 DNA follows: TGTGCCAGTACCCAAATGTCTGGTGGTCAGGAGACCCAGTACTTC. Translating it yields CASTQMSGGQETQYF.

J is TRBJ1-1 and V is TRBV9; no definite D call. Germline CDR1 SGDLS, CDR2 YYNGEE. Between the trimmed V and J ends, which lost 4 bases and 5 bases, there was a span of 12 bases. This CDR3 comprises 13 residues. DNA for the CDR3: TGTGCCAGCAGCCCGGGCCCGGGGACTGAAGCTTTCTTT. It specifies CASSPGPGTEAFF.

V is TRBV9 and J is TRBJ1-2, with 10 nucleotides matching TRBD1. Germline V gene lookup returns CDR1 SGDLS and CDR2 YYNGEE. This CDR3 has 13 residues. V lost 4 bases and J lost 6; bases outside the gene matches: 3. The CDR3 loop reads CASSTGQGDGYTF. The CDR3 nucleotides are TGTGCCAGCAGCACCGGACAGGGGGATGGCTACACCTTC.

Concerning this clone itself: The same CDR3 can be traced to other DNA sequences in this sample. J is TRBJ2-5 and V is TRBV9; 9 bases match TRBD1. Germline loops: CDR1 SGDLS, CDR2 YYNGEE. V shed 3 bases and J 5 bases; nucleotides not matched to a gene: 5. The CDR3 totals 14 residues. CDR3 amino acids: CASSADRGGETQYF. The CDR3 DNA reads as TGTGCCAGCAGCGCGGACAGGGGTGGCGAGACCCAGTACTTC.

The chain couples TRBV5-1 to TRBJ2-5; D is possibly TRBD2 (5 bases). The J call may not be correct, given that the DNA end is closer to TRBJ2-7. CDR1 and CDR2 from the germline V gene are SGHRS and YFSETQ. The CDR3 contains 14 residues. The CDR3 sequence is CASSVREGKNEQYF. Written as DNA, the CDR3 is TGCGCCAGCTCTGTTCGTGAGGGAAAGAACGAGCAGTACTTC.